Only a few counts were recorded for the clone carrying this T cell receptor beta chain. Its antigen remains unidentified. These data are taken from a study of T cells after yellow fever vaccination. Study-wide points: Though weaker, the secondary response peaked faster, on day 5 versus 15.

Germline V gives CDR1 SQVTM, CDR2 ANQGSEA. The CDR3 loop spans 15 amino acids. Trimming pared 0 bases from V and 3 bases from J, leaving 12 bases between. TCRdb reprocessed the 5' RACE reads via MiXCR and lists one record per CDR3 protein. The sample lists about 170,000 distinct CDR3 sequences; approximately 10% were seen once. This material consisted of CD8+ T cells sorted from PBMCs, taken 15 days after the yellow fever booster vaccination. The chain combines TRBV29-1 with TRBJ2-1; no definite D call. The sequence came from a man between 18 and 29 years old who received the YFV17D yellow fever vaccine. The CDR3 is CSVEDPRAFYNEQFF. CDR3 DNA sequence: TGCAGCGTTGAAGATCCAAGAGCATTCTACAATGAGCAGTTCTTC.